This T cell receptor (beta chain) comes out of a study of cytomegalovirus exposure and HLA in healthy donors. In the case of this clone: Its antigen is undetermined.

Findings of the study overall: Based on reports, TCR beta sequences accurately predicted HLA-A and HLA-B alleles for most subjects. TCR beta chains associated with HLA were, in a later analysis, more clonally expanded than equally common others.

A multiplex PCR was run with 60 Vbeta primers and 13 Jbeta primers. The data were produced by immunoSEQ multiplex PCR, yet TCRdb's version contains in-frame clones alone and is incomplete. The sample lists around 120,000 clones; about three quarters were seen once. The V gene's germline CDR1 is SGDLS and CDR2 YYNGEE. The length of the CDR3 is 16 residues. Unmatched junction bases numbered 8, after V lost 4 bases and J lost 3 bases. This receptor was obtained from a man aged 30 to 39 in good health and CMV-seronegative. V usage is TRBV9 and J usage is TRBJ2-3; 10 bases map to TRBD1. Sequencing was performed on PBMCs. The CDR3 nucleotides are TGTGCCAGCAGCACACGGACAGGGGGGGTGACAGATACGCAGTATTTT. It specifies CASSTRTGGVTDTQYF. The full variable domain, with the rest looked up from reference TRBV9 and TRBJ2-3, is DSGVTQTPKHLITATGQRVTLRCSPRSGDLSVYWYQQSLDQGLQFLIQYYNGEERAKGNILERFSAQQFPDLHSELNLSSLELGDSALYFCASSTRTGGVTDTQYFGPGTRLTVL.